These 17 T cell receptor beta chains share one sample of origin, sequenced in a study of long-term antiretroviral therapy in people with HIV (dated by TCRdb to 2021 to 2024). The immunoSEQ hsTCRB v3.0 assay was used at survey level resolution for TRB variable region sequencing. The table was pulled from immuneACCESS by TCRdb, which kept in-frame rearrangements only. Such tables lose some clones; where checked, under half of the loss comes from unresolved V genes, and the rest has no known cause. This sample has about 22,000 clones in its table, and around 84% of those were observed once. The top ten hold approximately 19% of the sample. Specimen: unsorted PBMCs, collected 0.1 years before starting antiretroviral therapy. The receptors come from a man aged 18 to 35 with HIV.

The chain uses TRBV5-5 and TRBJ2-7; no clear D. V gave up 1 base and J gave up 0 bases, with 8 bases separating them. The length of the CDR3 is 14 residues. Germline values: CDR1 SGHKS, CDR2 YYEKEE (reference sequence). The CDR3 nucleotides are TGTGCCAGCAGCTTGCGATTTATCTCCTACGAGCAGTACTTC. It codes for CASSLRFISYEQYF.

The J gene is TRBJ2-1, the V gene TRBV5-4, with 8 bases identical to TRBD2. The V gene end was trimmed by 4 bases and the J gene end by 9 bases; junction bases not matched to a gene: 15. The CDR3 sequence is 16 residues long. In germline, CDR1 is SGHNT, CDR2 YYREEE (reference sequence). The CDR3 loop is CASSLRTSGPGVEQFF. CDR3 coding DNA: TGTGCCAGCAGCCTACGAACTAGCGGCCCCGGGGTTGAGCAGTTCTTC.

The rearrangement links TRBV7-2 to TRBJ2-3; 7 positions match TRBD1. Germline CDR1 is SGHTA and CDR2 is FQGNSA. This CDR3 spans 16 amino acids. V was pared by 5 bases and J by 6 bases, with 14 bases of the junction left unmatched. The CDR3 loop is CASSPRRQGVGDTQYF. The CDR3 DNA is TGTGCCAGCAGCCCAAGAAGACAGGGCGTTGGGGATACGCAGTATTTT.

The chain recombines TRBV27 with TRBJ1-1, with 10 bases that match TRBD1. Germline V gene lookup returns CDR1 MNHEY and CDR2 SMNVEV (reference sequence). Germline trimming cut 5 bases from V and 2 bases from J; bases unmatched to any gene: 8. The CDR3 is 16 amino acids. Here the CDR3 reads CASSHLDRGLNTEAFF. CDR3 nucleotide sequence: TGTGCCAGCAGTCACCTCGACAGGGGGCTAAACACTGAAGCTTTCTTT.

This chain uses TRBV7-6 with TRBJ2-7; 9 nucleotides line up with TRBD2. The CDR3 has 15 residues. Trimming took 5 bases from V and 5 from J; bases not matched to a gene: 10. The V gene's germline CDR1 is SGHVS and CDR2 FNYEAQ. The CDR3 bases are TGTGCCAGCAGCCGAGGAGCGGGACTAGCCCACGAGCAGTACTTC. Translating gives CASSRGAGLAHEQYF.

V gene TRBV4-2 combines with J gene TRBJ2-1; perhaps TRBD2 as D (5 bases). Germline CDR1 LGHNA, CDR2 YNFKEQ. The germline V and J ends were trimmed by 0 bases and 2 bases, with 17 bases remaining between them. The CDR3 sequence is 18 residues long. The CDR3 sequence is CASSQDASPQRTYNEQFF. CDR3 DNA sequence: TGTGCCAGCAGCCAAGATGCTAGCCCCCAGCGGACCTACAATGAGCAGTTCTTC.

The rearrangement links TRBV25-1 to TRBJ2-7; D is unresolved. The CDR3 covers 10 residues. Germline CDR1 reads MGHDK; CDR2 reads SYGVNS. Trimming cost V 3 bases and J 6 bases, with 3 bases left between them. CDR3: CASSEVEQYF. DNA for the CDR3: TGTGCCAGCAGTGAGGTCGAGCAGTACTTC.

This chain links TRBV9 with TRBJ2-2, with D perhaps matching TRBD2 (5 bases). CDR1 and CDR2 (germline): SGDLS, YYNGEE. The CDR3 consists of 17 residues. The V gene lost 3 bases and the J gene lost 5 bases, with 20 bases spanning the gap. CDR3 in DNA: TGTGCCAGCAGCGGGACTCAGCACCCCCATAGGACCGGGGAGCTGTTTTTT. Encoded protein: CASSGTQHPHRTGELFF. The full variable domain, rest sourced from reference TRBV9 and TRBJ2-2, is DSGVTQTPKHLITATGQRVTLRCSPRSGDLSVYWYQQSLDQGLQFLIQYYNGEERAKGNILERFSAQQFPDLHSELNLSSLELGDSALYFCASSGTQHPHRTGELFFGEGSRLTVL.

The chain uses TRBV7-2 and TRBJ2-7, with 12 bases lining up with TRBD2. Germline V gene sequence: CDR1 SGHTA, CDR2 FQGNSA. The CDR3 has 14 amino acids. V dropped 3 bases and J dropped 7; count of bases not matched to a gene: 4. The CDR3 is CASSFGLAGREQYF. Written as DNA, the CDR3 is TGTGCCAGCAGCTTCGGACTAGCGGGACGGGAGCAGTACTTC.

The V and J genes are TRBV7-3 and TRBJ2-7, with TRBD2 as a possible D gene (6 bases). Germline CDR1 reads SGHTA; CDR2 reads FQGTGA. The CDR3 runs 13 residues. V lost 4 bases and J lost 6, with 13 bases in between. CDR3 in amino acids: CASSWQQAGEQYF. In DNA, the CDR3 is TGTGCCAGCAGCTGGCAGCAAGCGGGCGAGCAGTACTTC.

A single count supports this clone. The V call is TRBV5-1, the J call TRBJ1-4; D unresolved. CDR1 is SGHRS, CDR2 YFSETQ, per germline. The V end lost 4 bases, the J end lost 8 bases, and 15 bases lay between the germline ends. The length of the CDR3 is 14 residues. As DNA, the CDR3 is TGCGCCAGCAGCCCGAAGCCCGCGGGGGAAAAACTGTTTTTT. It specifies CASSPKPAGEKLFF.

The sample holds one count of this clone. The CDR3 nucleotides are TGTGCCAGTAGTATAATTTGGACAGGGAACTATGGCTACACCTTC. Amino acid sequence: CASSIIWTGNYGYTF. The chain has TRBV19 and TRBJ1-2, with 8 bases that match TRBD1. The CDR3 loop spans 15 amino acids. The germline V gene encodes CDR1 LNHDA and CDR2 SQIVND (reference sequence). J gave up 2 bases and V 2 bases, and 4 bases lay outside the gene matches.

In DNA, the CDR3 is TGTGCCAGCAGTAGGGATTTGGGGACCGGGGAGCTGTTTTTT. This encodes CASSRDLGTGELFF. This chain connects TRBV27 to TRBJ2-2; D gene ambiguous. Germline V gene sequence: CDR1 MNHEY, CDR2 SMNVEV (reference sequence). The CDR3 sequence is 14 residues long. V was clipped by 5 bases and J by 5 bases, with 12 bases between them.

The V gene is TRBV7-2, the J gene TRBJ1-6; unclear D gene. Germline V lookup: CDR1 SGHTA, CDR2 FQGNSA. This CDR3 is 17 amino acids long. The V end was cut by 4 bases, the J end by 7 bases, with 20 bases between. The CDR3 sequence is CASSYGGRERRNSPLHF. CDR3 sequence (DNA): TGTGCCAGCAGCTATGGAGGGAGGGAGCGGCGAAATTCACCCCTCCACTTT.

J is TRBJ2-6 and V is TRBV18; TRBD2 might be the D (5 bases). Trimming took off 4 bases at V and 4 bases at J, with 14 bases between the two ends. The CDR3 is 16 amino acids. The V gene's germline CDR1 is KGHSH and CDR2 LQKENI. CDR3 protein: CASSRTRDNGANVLTF. CDR3 in DNA: TGTGCCAGCTCACGGACGAGGGATAACGGGGCCAACGTCCTGACTTTC.

The V gene is TRBV6-5, the J gene TRBJ2-7; 8 bases align to TRBD2. Germline V lookup: CDR1 MNHEY, CDR2 SVGAGI. V shed 2 bases, J shed 3 bases, and the junction held 6 bases outside the gene matches. The CDR3 has 15 residues. CDR3 region: CASSYGVAGNYEQYF. The CDR3 DNA sequence: TGTGCCAGCAGTTACGGGGTAGCGGGAAACTACGAGCAGTACTTC.

This clone was seen just once. The chain couples TRBV4-3 to TRBJ2-7, with TRBD1 identical over 7 bases. Unmatched junction bases numbered 12, after V lost 1 base and J lost 3 bases. The V gene's germline CDR1 is LGHNA and CDR2 YSLEER. This CDR3 region has 17 residues. The CDR3 loop is CASSQGPGGVGNYEQYF. The CDR3 DNA follows: TGCGCCAGCAGCCAAGGCCCAGGGGGAGTAGGAAACTACGAGCAGTACTTC.